This TCR beta chain originates from a study of T cell responses to AZD1222 COVID-19 vaccine. The CDR3 is 13 amino acids. The table came from immunoSEQ multiplex PCR; TCRdb's copy has only in-frame clones and leaves some out. The table includes approximately 100,000 clones, approximately 90% detected once. The source was peripheral blood, collected on day 0 of AZD1222 vaccination. The receptor was isolated from an adult in good health. The V call is TRBV12-2, the J call TRBJ1-3. TRBV12-2 is designated a pseudogene. The CDR3 here is CASRLSAGNTIYF. The CDR3 coding sequence is TGTGCAAGTCGCTTGAGTGCTGGAAACACCATATATTTT.